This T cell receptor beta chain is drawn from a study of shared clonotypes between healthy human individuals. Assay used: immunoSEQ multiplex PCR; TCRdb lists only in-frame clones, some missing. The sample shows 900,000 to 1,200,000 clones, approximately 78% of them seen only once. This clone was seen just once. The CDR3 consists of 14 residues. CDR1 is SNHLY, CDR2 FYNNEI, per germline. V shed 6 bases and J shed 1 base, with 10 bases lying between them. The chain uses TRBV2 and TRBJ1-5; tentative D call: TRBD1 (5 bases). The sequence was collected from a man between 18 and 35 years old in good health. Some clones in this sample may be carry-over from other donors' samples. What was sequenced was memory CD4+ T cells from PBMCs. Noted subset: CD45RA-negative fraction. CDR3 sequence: CASRGGRSNQPQHF. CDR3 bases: TGTGCCAGCAGGGGGGGACGAAGCAATCAGCCCCAGCATTTT.